The 32 T cell receptor beta chains in this list originate from one sample, sequenced in a study of T cell responses to AZD1222 COVID-19 vaccine. Data came from immunoSEQ multiplex PCR; TCRdb stores just in-frame clones and leaves some out. The sample comprises 110,000 to 150,000 clones, 85% to 95% of which are singletons, and about 12% rests with the top ten. Sequencing used peripheral blood, obtained after recovery from COVID-19. Every receptor here comes from an adult who had recovered from COVID-19.

This sequence joins TRBV28 and TRBJ1-2; D unresolved. From germline, CDR1 is MDHEN and CDR2 SYDVKM. The V end was cut by 6 bases, the J end by 3 bases, with 8 bases between. The CDR3 spans 12 residues. The CDR3 region has the DNA TGTGCCAGCAGACCGGCCGACTATGGCTACACCTTC. Its translation: CASRPADYGYTF.

This sequence joins TRBV5-1 and TRBJ2-7; tentative D call: TRBD2 (6 bases). The CDR3 loop spans 17 amino acids. The V end lost 4 bases, the J end lost 6 bases, and 26 bases lay between the germline ends. Germline V lookup: CDR1 SGHRS, CDR2 YFSETQ. The CDR3 reads CASSPQPTGTSLGEQYF. The DNA of the CDR3 is TGCGCCAGCAGCCCACAACCGACCGGGACTTCACTTGGCGAGCAGTACTTC.

This rearrangement joins TRBV14 to TRBJ2-7; the D gene is possibly TRBD2 (5 bases). Germline V gene sequence: CDR1 SGHDN, CDR2 FVKESK. Trimming shortened V by 4 bases and J by 3 bases, and 10 bases separated the two germline ends. The CDR3 length is 13 residues. CDR3 loop: CASSLRGFYEQYF. The CDR3 DNA reads TGTGCCAGCAGCCTGCGCGGGTTCTACGAGCAGTACTTC.

The chain carries TRBV18 and TRBJ1-3; D unresolved. The CDR3 length is 12 residues. Trimming took off 3 bases at V and 3 bases at J, with 3 bases between the two ends. Looked up from germline, CDR1 is KGHSH and CDR2 is LQKENI. DNA for the CDR3: TGTGCCAGCTCACCGGGTGGAAACACCATATATTTT. It specifies CASSPGGNTIYF.

The chain is built from TRBV10-1 and TRBJ2-7; D may be TRBD2 (5 bases). The V end lost 3 bases, the J end lost 0 bases, and 9 bases lay between the germline ends. Germline V gene data show CDR1 as WNHNN and CDR2 as SYGVQD (reference sequence). The CDR3 consists of 14 residues. The CDR3: CASSEGSPSYEQYF. The CDR3 coding sequence is TGCGCCAGCAGTGAAGGGAGTCCCTCCTACGAGCAGTACTTC.

The J gene is TRBJ2-3, the V gene TRBV9, with 10 bases aligning to TRBD1. Germline-derived CDR1 and CDR2 are SGDLS and YYNGEE. The J segment lost 3 bases and the V segment lost 2 bases, leaving 6 bases of the junction unmatched. The CDR3 runs 16 residues. CDR3 amino acids: CASSVGQGGGTDTQYF. In DNA, the CDR3 is TGTGCCAGCAGCGTCGGACAGGGGGGAGGGACAGATACGCAGTATTTT.

This chain joins TRBV11-2 and TRBJ1-2, with a tentative D call TRBD1 (5 bases). Trimming pared 3 bases from V and 4 bases from J, leaving 15 bases between. The CDR3 is made up of 15 amino acids. Germline loops: CDR1 SGHAT, CDR2 FQNNGV. The CDR3, as DNA: TGTGCCAGCAGCTTGGAGGGGTCGAGGGGCTATGGCTACACCTTC. This codes for CASSLEGSRGYGYTF.

This chain links TRBV6-5 with TRBJ1-4; 7 bases line up with TRBD1. Germline trimming cut 4 bases from V and 7 bases from J; bases unmatched to any gene: 9. Germline V lookup: CDR1 MNHEY, CDR2 SVGAGI. The CDR3 spans 15 residues. CDR3 residues: CASSLGQAGSEKLFF. The DNA for the CDR3 is TGTGCCAGCAGTTTAGGACAGGCGGGTAGTGAAAAACTGTTTTTT.

The genes are TRBV18 and TRBJ2-2; D gene ambiguous. Deletions cut 4 bases from V and 3 bases from J, with 3 bases between. CDR1 is KGHSH and CDR2 is LQKENI in the germline V gene. The CDR3 contains 12 residues. The CDR3: CASSLYTGELFF. The DNA for the CDR3 is TGTGCCAGCTCACTCTACACCGGGGAGCTGTTTTTT.

The J gene is TRBJ1-1, the V gene TRBV28, with 8 bases lining up with TRBD1. CDR3 length equals 19 residues. CDR1 and CDR2 (germline): MDHEN, SYDVKM. The V and J ends lost 5 bases and 5 bases, in that order; junction bases with no gene match: 22. The CDR3 here is CASSTYTTGQAGIETEAFF. Here the CDR3 DNA reads TGTGCCAGCAGTACCTATACGACGGGACAGGCGGGAATAGAAACTGAAGCTTTCTTT.

This chain links TRBV10-1 with TRBJ2-7, with TRBD2 as a possible D gene (5 bases). Trimming shortened V by 2 bases and J by 4 bases, and 12 bases separated the two germline ends. The CDR3 has 14 amino acids. In germline, CDR1 is WNHNN, CDR2 SYGVQD (reference sequence). CDR3 protein: CASSEASLPYEQYF. CDR3 DNA: TGCGCCAGCAGTGAGGCTAGCCTCCCTTACGAGCAGTACTTC.

This sequence joins TRBV5-1 and TRBJ2-2; 8 positions match TRBD2. J was trimmed by 2 bases and V by 6 bases; bases with no gene match: 6. The CDR3 has 15 amino acids. CDR1 is SGHRS, CDR2 YFSETQ, per germline. The CDR3 sequence is CASMNGRGNTGELFF. In nucleotides, the CDR3 is TGCGCCAGCATGAACGGGAGGGGAAACACCGGGGAGCTGTTTTTT.

The chain is built from TRBV3-1 (or the pseudogene TRBV3-2) and TRBJ2-1, with 8 bases identical to TRBD2. The germline V gene has CDR1 LGHDT and CDR2 YNNKEL (reference sequence). Unmatched junction bases numbered 2, after V lost 4 bases and J lost 9 bases. The CDR3 is 12 residues long. The CDR3: CASSLREGEQFF. CDR3 nucleotide sequence: TGTGCCAGCAGCCTCCGGGAGGGTGAGCAGTTCTTC.

The genes are TRBV7-8 and TRBJ2-7, with D possibly TRBD2 on 6 matching bases. Germline-derived CDR1 and CDR2 are SGHVS and FQNEAQ. There are 14 residues in the CDR3. Deletions cut 0 bases from V and 4 bases from J, with 10 bases between. The DNA of the CDR3 is TGTGCCAGCAGCTTAGCCGGGAGCTCGTACGAGCAGTACTTC. This sequence encodes CASSLAGSSYEQYF.

The chain is built from TRBV10-3 and TRBJ1-4, with 7 bases identical to TRBD1. Germline CDR1 ENHRY, CDR2 SYGVKD. The V gene end was trimmed by 3 bases and the J gene end by 5 bases; junction bases not matched to a gene: 15. The CDR3 totals 18 residues. This chain's CDR3 is CAISEVRQGRYRNEKLFF. Written as DNA, the CDR3 is TGTGCCATCAGTGAAGTTCGACAGGGCAGATATAGAAATGAAAAACTGTTTTTT.

The rearrangement joins TRBV21-1 to TRBJ2-5; TRBD2 reflects the table's D call only, with no check against the DNA. TRBV21-1 is labeled a pseudogene. The CDR3 is 11 amino acids. CDR3 bases: TGTGCCAGCAGCAAATCGGGGACCCAGTACTTC. Translated, it gives CASSKSGTQYF.

The chain recombines TRBV6-5 with TRBJ1-2, with a weak D call TRBD1 (6 bases). Germline V gene sequence: CDR1 MNHEY, CDR2 SVGAGI. Trimming cost V 5 bases and J 6 bases, with 10 bases left between them. The CDR3 covers 12 residues. CDR3 sequence (DNA): TGTGCCAGCAGTCCAGGGGTGGATGGCTACACCTTC. It encodes CASSPGVDGYTF.

The V and J genes are TRBV19 and TRBJ1-2, with D hard to call. This CDR3 has 13 residues. V was clipped by 0 bases and J by 3 bases, with 5 bases between them. Per germline, CDR1 LNHDA and CDR2 SQIVND (reference sequence). The CDR3 here is CASSIDIYYGYTF. DNA of the CDR3: TGTGCCAGTAGTATAGATATTTACTATGGCTACACCTTC.

V gene TRBV4-1 combines with J gene TRBJ1-6; 11 nucleotides line up with TRBD1. The CDR3 is made up of 15 amino acids. V lost 5 bases, J lost 7 bases, and 4 bases stayed unmatched. Germline V gene data show CDR1 as MGHRA and CDR2 as YSYEKL. The CDR3 spells CASSVGTGGNSPLHF. The DNA of the CDR3 is TGCGCCAGCAGCGTCGGGACAGGGGGAAATTCACCCCTCCACTTT.

V is TRBV7-9 and J is TRBJ2-7; D gene uncertain. V lost 2 bases and J lost 2, with 10 bases in between. Germline CDR1 and CDR2: SEHNR and FQNEAQ (reference sequence). The CDR3 spans 14 residues. The CDR3 sequence is CASSLTVKTYEQYF. The CDR3 DNA reads TGTGCCAGCAGCTTAACGGTAAAAACCTACGAGCAGTACTTC.

The V gene is TRBV6-5, the J gene TRBJ2-7, with 10 positions matching TRBD1. CDR3 length: 16 amino acids. The J segment lost 4 bases and the V segment lost 4 bases, leaving 10 bases of the junction unmatched. Germline CDR1 MNHEY, CDR2 SVGAGI. As DNA, the CDR3 is TGTGCCAGCAGTTCCGCAGAGGGGACAGGGGCGTACGAGCAGTACTTC. Amino acids: CASSSAEGTGAYEQYF.

This sequence joins TRBV3-1 (or the pseudogene TRBV3-2) and TRBJ1-4; D ambiguous. Germline V gene sequence: CDR1 LGHDT, CDR2 YNNKEL (reference sequence). The CDR3 totals 16 residues. Trimming took off 0 bases at V and 5 bases at J, with 13 bases between the two ends. In DNA, the CDR3 is TGTGCCAGCAGCCAAGATCACCGGGTGGGAAATGAAAAACTGTTTTTT. Translating gives CASSQDHRVGNEKLFF.

The rearrangement links TRBV6-1 to TRBJ2-7; TRBD2 matches at 7 bases. The CDR3 is made up of 14 amino acids. The germline gives CDR1 MNHNS, CDR2 SASEGT. J lost 6 bases, V lost 2 bases, and 7 bases had no gene match. CDR3 residues: CASSERAGVGEQYF. CDR3 in DNA: TGTGCCAGCAGTGAAAGGGCGGGAGTCGGCGAGCAGTACTTC.

V usage is TRBV6-5 and J usage is TRBJ2-7, with D tentatively TRBD2 (6 bases). Trimming removed 5 bases at V and 6 bases at J, with 14 bases between. Germline CDR1 is MNHEY and CDR2 is SVGAGI. The CDR3 loop spans 13 amino acids. The CDR3 here is CASSPLTRVEQYF. The CDR3 coding sequence is TGTGCCAGCAGTCCGTTGACTAGGGTCGAGCAGTACTTC.

This clone came up a few times. This chain connects TRBV5-4 to TRBJ1-3; the D gene is possibly TRBD1 (5 bases). With 4 bases removed from V and 0 bases from J, the gap between germline ends came to 23 bases. Germline V gene data show CDR1 as SGHNT and CDR2 as YYREEE (reference sequence). The CDR3 covers 19 residues. The CDR3 sequence is CASSPGPRETTSSGNTIYF. In DNA, the CDR3 is TGTGCCAGCAGCCCGGGGCCCAGGGAAACCACAAGCTCTGGAAACACCATATATTTT. The variable domain in full, completed from reference TRBV5-4 and TRBJ1-3, reads ETGVTQSPTHLIKTRGQQVTLRCSSQSGHNTVSWYQQALGQGPQFIFQYYREEENGRGNFPPRFSGLQFPNYSSELNVNALELDDSALYLCASSPGPRETTSSGNTIYFGEGSWLTVV.

CDR3 residues: CASSLSKYNSPLHF. As DNA, the CDR3 is TGTGCCAGCAGCTTATCCAAGTATAATTCACCCCTCCACTTT. This rearrangement joins TRBV5-6 to TRBJ1-6; no reliable D call. The CDR3 is made up of 14 amino acids. Germline CDR1 SGHDT, CDR2 YYEEEE. Trimming left V 2 bases short and J 4 bases short, with 7 bases between.

The V gene is TRBV4-1, the J gene TRBJ2-2; D not resolved. Germline V gene data show CDR1 as MGHRA and CDR2 as YSYEKL. Deletions cut 0 bases from V and 7 bases from J, with 12 bases between. The CDR3 has 15 amino acids. CDR3 sequence: CASSQESGVNGELFF. The CDR3 DNA reads as TGCGCCAGCAGCCAAGAAAGTGGTGTGAACGGGGAGCTGTTTTTT.

The chain has TRBV5-1 and TRBJ2-7; 9 bases match TRBD1. The trim removed 0 bases at V and 4 bases at J, leaving 11 bases unmatched. The CDR3 runs 17 residues. Germline V gives CDR1 SGHRS, CDR2 YFSETQ. Here the CDR3 DNA reads TGCGCCAGCAGCTTGGCCATTGGGACAGGGCATCGGTACGAGCAGTACTTC. Residues: CASSLAIGTGHRYEQYF. The full variable domain, rest sourced from reference TRBV5-1 and TRBJ2-7, is KAGVTQTPRYLIKTRGQQVTLSCSPISGHRSVSWYQQTPGQGLQFLFEYFSETQRNKGNFPGRFSGRQFSNSRSEMNVSTLELGDSALYLCASSLAIGTGHRYEQYFGPGTRLTVT.

The V and J genes are TRBV5-1 and TRBJ2-7; possible D gene TRBD2, 5 bases. CDR1 and CDR2 from the germline V gene are SGHRS and YFSETQ. This CDR3 region has 13 residues. The germline V and J ends were trimmed by 4 bases and 6 bases, with 14 bases remaining between them. The CDR3 region is CASSMTAEGEQYF. CDR3 bases: TGCGCCAGCAGCATGACCGCTGAGGGCGAGCAGTACTTC.

The chain combines TRBV9 with TRBJ2-5, with D perhaps TRBD1 or TRBD2 (5 bases each). This CDR3 region has 16 residues. CDR1 SGDLS and CDR2 YYNGEE come from the germline V gene. Between the trimmed V and J ends, which lost 4 bases and 0 bases, there was a span of 16 bases. CDR3 protein: CASSHSGTRNQETQYF. DNA for the CDR3: TGTGCCAGCAGCCACTCAGGGACCAGGAACCAAGAGACCCAGTACTTC.

The chain carries TRBV28 and TRBJ2-7; 7 nucleotides line up with TRBD1. With V trimmed by 9 bases and J by 6 bases, 11 bases remained unmatched. CDR1 is MDHEN, CDR2 SYDVKM, per germline. The CDR3 is 13 amino acids. The CDR3 region is CASLEVTGTEQYF. The DNA of the CDR3 is TGTGCCAGTCTTGAGGTGACAGGGACCGAGCAGTACTTC.

The chain combines TRBV6-1 with TRBJ2-7; D is possibly TRBD2 (6 bases). This CDR3 has 14 amino acids. V lost 3 bases to trimming and J lost 6 bases, with 15 bases between them. CDR1 and CDR2 (germline): MNHNS, SASEGT. The CDR3 DNA reads as TGTGCCAGCAGTGAGGTGGGGGGATCTTTCGAGCAGTACTTC. It translates to CASSEVGGSFEQYF.